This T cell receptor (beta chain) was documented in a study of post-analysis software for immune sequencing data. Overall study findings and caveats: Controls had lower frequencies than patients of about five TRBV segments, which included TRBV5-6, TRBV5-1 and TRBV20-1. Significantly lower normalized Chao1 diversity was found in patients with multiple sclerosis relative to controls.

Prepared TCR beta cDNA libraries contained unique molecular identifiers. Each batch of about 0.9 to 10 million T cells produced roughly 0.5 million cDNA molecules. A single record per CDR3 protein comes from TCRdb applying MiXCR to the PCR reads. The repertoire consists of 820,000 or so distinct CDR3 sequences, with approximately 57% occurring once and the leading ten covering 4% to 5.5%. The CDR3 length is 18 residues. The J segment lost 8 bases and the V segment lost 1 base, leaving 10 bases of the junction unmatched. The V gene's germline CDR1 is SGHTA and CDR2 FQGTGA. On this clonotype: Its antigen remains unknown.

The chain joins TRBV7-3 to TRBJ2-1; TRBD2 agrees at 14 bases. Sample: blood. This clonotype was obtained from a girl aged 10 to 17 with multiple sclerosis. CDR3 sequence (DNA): TGTGCCAGCAGCTTAATGGGGGGACTAGCGGGAGCGGGTCATGAGCAGTTCTTC. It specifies CASSLMGGLAGAGHEQFF.